Listed below are T cell receptor beta chains from one sample, sequenced in a study of T-cell memory formation after mild COVID-19. Via MiXCR, TCRdb re-called the 5' RACE reads, giving one row per CDR3 protein. Of roughly 400,000 distinct CDR3 sequences listed, roughly 15% are singletons. Sequenced input: PBMCs or a T cell subset sorted from them (not recorded which). These receptors were obtained from a man aged 18 to 29 who had mild COVID-19 (a few samples of this study predate the infection). Cell type and time point are not known. Each CDR3 is given with its conserved first and last residue. The order of the fields is J gene, V gene, CDR3 protein.

TRBJ2-6 TRBV4-2 CASSPTGQGVMAGANVLTF
TRBJ2-3 TRBV28 CASSSQRGSTDTQYF
TRBJ2-1 TRBV7-2 CASSLAGGYWNEQFF
TRBJ1-2 TRBV7-9 CASSFPRPNYGYTF
TRBJ2-5 TRBV2 CASSVGLGETQYF
TRBJ2-2 TRBV7-3 CASSPHGRGLAGSNTGELFF
TRBJ2-2 TRBV7-9 CASSFQLTGELFF
TRBJ2-7 TRBV29-1 CSAGTGNREQYF
TRBJ1-2 TRBV7-2 CASSSMTGATHGGYTF
TRBJ2-1 TRBV27 CASSLSHRGTYNEQFF
TRBJ2-3 TRBV9 CASSVGGLSGDTQYF
TRBJ2-1 TRBV6-5 CASSYGTSGSYNEQFF
TRBJ2-5 TRBV7-9 CASSFRQGLETQYF
TRBJ2-7 TRBV5-1 CASSWQGFYEQYF
TRBJ2-5 TRBV5-4 CASSHRGSPETQYF
TRBJ2-5 TRBV11-3 CASSLSMGETQYF
TRBJ2-5 TRBV7-3 CASSRGGGETQYF
TRBJ1-4 TRBV11-2 CASSLVGSTNEKLFF
TRBJ2-7 TRBV6-2/TRBV6-3 CASGDGVSYEQYF
TRBJ1-1 TRBV3-1 CASSTTGQGKAFF
TRBJ2-2 TRBV18 CASSARDSSTGELFF
TRBJ2-1 TRBV7-2 CASSLRGNPAYNEQFF
TRBJ1-1 TRBV5-1 CASSFSQGLNTEAFF
TRBJ2-5 TRBV7-9 CASSVRGIETQYF
TRBJ2-7 TRBV6-5 CASRPSGQGFYEQYF
TRBJ1-1 TRBV7-9 CASSLGLGGTTEAFF
TRBJ1-2 TRBV18 CASSPQLGTNYGYTF
TRBJ1-2 TRBV5-1 CASSWSGQLSSGYTF
TRBJ2-5 TRBV2 CASSDRTGGRKTQYF
TRBJ1-2 TRBV9 CASRQGPNYGYTF
TRBJ2-3 TRBV5-1 CASSNSYTDTQYF
TRBJ2-2 TRBV6-2/TRBV6-3 CASSQLRGRNTGELFF
TRBJ2-5 TRBV4-3 CASSQGLWETQYF
TRBJ1-5 TRBV12-3/TRBV12-4 CASTLSLGNQPQHF
TRBJ2-7 TRBV15 CATSFRTFWEQYF
TRBJ2-3 TRBV7-8 CASSLIWLGGDTQYF
TRBJ1-2 TRBV29-1 CSVNQGAVGYTF
TRBJ1-2 TRBV18 CASSPGQPYGYTF
TRBJ1-5 TRBV4-1 CASSLQGLWNQPQHF
TRBJ1-2 TRBV5-1 CASSLERATGGYTF
TRBJ1-4 TRBV5-1 CASSRPTLRRYEKLFF
TRBJ1-2 TRBV20-1 CSARVWMGIGYTF
TRBJ2-6 TRBV12-3/TRBV12-4 CASSLGFGDPSGANVLTF
TRBJ2-3 TRBV6-2/TRBV6-3 CASSYSGGPRTDTQYF
TRBJ2-3 TRBV7-3 CASSFVSGSTDTQYF
TRBJ2-2 TRBV5-1 CASSLEGSVGELFF
TRBJ2-1 TRBV5-1 CASSLVGMSYNEQFF
TRBJ1-1 TRBV6-2/TRBV6-3 CASSTRHSNTEAFF
TRBJ2-3 TRBV7-9 CASSPWLEGGTDTQYF
TRBJ2-3 TRBV3-1 CASSPTRDRGRDPDTQYF